A single sample gave rise to the 32 T cell receptor beta chains below, sequenced in a study of fetal regulatory T cell absence and autoimmunity. TCRdb keeps only in-frame clones here, not all; method: immunoSEQ multiplex PCR. The sample consists of roughly 95,000 clones, approximately 75% of them appearing once. Sequencing was done on a sample of pancreas tissue. Receptors were obtained from a male donor with IPEX syndrome.

This clone was counted a few times. The chain joins TRBV7-9 to TRBJ1-2; no definite D call. V was pared by 5 bases and J by 8 bases, with 15 bases between. Germline V gene data show CDR1 as SEHNR and CDR2 as FQNEAQ (reference sequence). The CDR3 is 13 residues long. DNA for the CDR3: TGTGCCAGCAGCCTAGGGTGGGGTGGAGGCTACACCTTC. Translating gives CASSLGWGGGYTF.

The genes are TRBV1 and TRBJ2-5. TRBV1 is a recognized pseudogene. This CDR3 comprises 16 residues. CDR3 amino acids: CTSSQRPRLGGETQYF. The CDR3 DNA reads as TGCACCAGCAGCCAACGCCCCCGACTAGGGGGGGAGACCCAGTACTTC.

This chain links TRBV7-9 with TRBJ2-2; D remains ambiguous. Germline-derived CDR1 and CDR2 are SEHNR and FQNEAQ (reference sequence). With 6 bases removed from V and 4 bases from J, the gap between germline ends came to 6 bases. The CDR3 runs to 12 residues. The CDR3: CASRRGTGELFF. CDR3 sequence (DNA): TGTGCCAGCAGGAGAGGCACCGGGGAGCTGTTTTTT. Looking up the rest from reference TRBV7-9 and TRBJ2-2 gives the full variable domain: DTGVSQNPRHKITKRGQNVTFRCDPISEHNRLYWYRQTLGQGPEFLTYFQNEAQLEKSRLLSDRFSAERPKGSFSTLEIQRTEQGDSAMYLCASRRGTGELFFGEGSRLTVL.

The CDR3 DNA reads as TGTGCCAGCAGTGATAAACTCGAGAGGATTGGGACCAATCAGCCCCAGCATTTT. Translated: CASSDKLERIGTNQPQHF. The gene calls are TRBV6-1 and TRBJ1-5, with D tentatively TRBD1 (5 bases). The CDR3 loop spans 18 amino acids. Germline V gene data show CDR1 as MNHNS and CDR2 as SASEGT. V shed 3 bases and J shed 3 bases, with 21 bases lying between them.

The gene calls are TRBV4-1 and TRBJ1-3; tentative D call: TRBD1 (5 bases). V lost 5 bases, J lost 0 bases, and 17 bases lay in between. The length of the CDR3 is 17 residues. Germline V gene data show CDR1 as MGHRA and CDR2 as YSYEKL. CDR3 protein: CASSFGIRALSGNTIYF. CDR3 in DNA: TGCGCCAGCAGCTTCGGAATCAGGGCCCTCTCTGGAAACACCATATATTTT.

The chain recombines TRBV7-2 with TRBJ2-3; D is possibly TRBD2 (6 bases). The CDR3 runs to 16 residues. Germline loops: CDR1 SGHTA, CDR2 FQGNSA. Trimming took off 2 bases at V and 3 bases at J, with 15 bases between the two ends. The CDR3 DNA sequence: TGTGCCAGCAGCTTAAGGGTAGCGGCCCTGACAGATACGCAGTATTTT. This sequence encodes CASSLRVAALTDTQYF.

This clone was seen more than once but under ten times. The chain employs TRBV10-3 and TRBJ1-3; D remains unclear. This CDR3 has 14 amino acids. From germline, CDR1 is ENHRY and CDR2 SYGVKD. Trimming took off 3 bases at V and 2 bases at J, with 8 bases between the two ends. CDR3 sequence (DNA): TGTGCCATCAGTGACTTGGGGACTGGAAACACCATATATTTT. This gives the protein CAISDLGTGNTIYF.

This chain links TRBV20-1 with TRBJ2-3; D call uncertain. V lost 2 bases, J lost 0 bases, and 0 bases lay in between. CDR3 length: 11 amino acids. CDR1 is DFQATT and CDR2 is SNEGSKA in the germline V gene (reference sequence). Written as DNA, the CDR3 is TGCAGTGCTAGAAGCACAGATACGCAGTATTTT. Residues: CSARSTDTQYF.

The chain links TRBV29-1 to TRBJ2-1; tentative D call: TRBD2 (5 bases). Germline lookup yields CDR1 SQVTM and CDR2 ANQGSEA. The CDR3 loop spans 16 amino acids. V was cut by 1 base and J by 4 bases, with 17 bases left in between. The CDR3: CSVEVLGASLYNEQFF. The CDR3 nucleotides read TGCAGCGTTGAAGTTCTGGGAGCATCTCTATACAATGAGCAGTTCTTC.

The count of this clone is one. This sequence joins TRBV4-2 and TRBJ1-1, with a tentative D call TRBD1 (6 bases). Looked up from germline, CDR1 is LGHNA and CDR2 is YNFKEQ. The CDR3 contains 18 residues. The germline V and J ends were trimmed by 3 bases and 5 bases, with 25 bases remaining between them. The CDR3 spells CASSQTSGEGVEKTEAFF. The CDR3 bases are TGTGCCAGCAGCCAGACGAGCGGGGAGGGGGTCGAGAAAACTGAAGCTTTCTTT.

The chain employs TRBV5-1 and TRBJ2-3; TRBD2 matches 9 bases. V was clipped by 5 bases and J by 5 bases; unmatched bases: 9. CDR1 is SGHRS and CDR2 is YFSETQ in the germline V gene. The CDR3 contains 15 residues. This CDR3 reads CASRLGGRAGDTQYF. The CDR3, as DNA: TGCGCCAGCAGACTCGGCGGGAGGGCGGGAGATACGCAGTATTTT.

J is TRBJ1-2 and V is TRBV27; D is uncertain. Germline lookup yields CDR1 MNHEY and CDR2 SMNVEV (reference sequence). The CDR3 loop spans 12 amino acids. V dropped 10 bases and J dropped 2 bases, with 11 bases sitting between them. The CDR3 DNA reads TGTGCCACTAACAAACCGAACTATGGCTACACCTTC. Its translation is CATNKPNYGYTF.

This clone was picked up one time. J is TRBJ2-3 and V is TRBV13; D gene uncertain. Germline V gene data show CDR1 as PRHDT and CDR2 as FYEKMQ (reference sequence). This CDR3 has 14 amino acids. With 1 base removed from V and 0 bases from J, the gap between germline ends came to 5 bases. The CDR3, as DNA: TGTGCCAGCAGCTTAGTAGGGAGCACAGATACGCAGTATTTT. Its protein is CASSLVGSTDTQYF.

The chain combines TRBV5-6 with TRBJ2-1; D remains unclear. Germline loops: CDR1 SGHDT, CDR2 YYEEEE. The CDR3 has 11 residues. Trimming took 0 bases from V and 6 from J, leaving 1 base between them. CDR3 coding DNA: TGTGCCAGCAGCTTGGGCAATGAGCAGTTCTTC. Amino acid sequence: CASSLGNEQFF.

The chain couples TRBV6-5 to TRBJ1-2; D is ambiguous. V shed 8 bases and J shed 4 bases, with 17 bases lying between them. The CDR3 consists of 14 residues. Per the germline V gene, CDR1 is MNHEY and CDR2 is SVGAGI. The CDR3 reads CASSRQRARYGYTF. The CDR3 coding sequence is TGTGCCAGCTCTAGGCAGCGCGCTCGCTATGGCTACACCTTC.

The chain carries TRBV29-1 and TRBJ1-1, with D perhaps TRBD1 (5 bases). Germline assignment: CDR1 SQVTM and CDR2 ANQGSEA. The CDR3 totals 9 residues. The CDR3 here is CGGGTEAFF. The CDR3 DNA sequence: TGCGGCGGGGGCACTGAAGCTTTCTTT. Drawing the rest from reference TRBV29-1 and TRBJ1-1, the complete variable domain is SAVISQKPSRDICQRGTSLTIQCQVDSQVTMMFWYRQQPGQSLTLIATANQGSEATYESGFVIDKFPISRPNLTFSTLTVSNMSPEDSSIYLCGGGTEAFFGQGTRLTVV.

This clone was seen only a few times. A read error may produce the germline difference seen at one junction end. The J gene is TRBJ2-7, the V gene TRBV13; 7 bases match TRBD2. The V gene's germline CDR1 is PRHDT and CDR2 FYEKMQ (reference sequence). The CDR3 has 14 residues. For the CDR3, the DNA is TGTGCCAGCAGGTTAGCGGGCCACACCTACGAGCAGTACTTC. Encoded protein: CASRLAGHTYEQYF.

The chain combines TRBV7-6 with TRBJ2-2; 10 positions match TRBD2. Per germline, CDR1 SGHVS and CDR2 FNYEAQ. V was clipped by 4 bases and J by 3 bases; unmatched bases: 8. The CDR3 is made up of 17 amino acids. CDR3 protein: CASSYSERGGDTGELFF. Written as DNA, the CDR3 is TGTGCCAGCAGCTATAGCGAGCGGGGGGGAGACACCGGGGAGCTGTTTTTT.

This rearrangement joins TRBV5-1 to TRBJ1-6; a possible D gene is TRBD1 (6 bases). The germline CDR1 and CDR2 sequences are SGHRS and YFSETQ. Trimming removed 2 bases at V and 10 bases at J, with 16 bases between. This CDR3 has 15 amino acids. CDR3 protein: CASSLRGPPGSPLHF. For the CDR3, the DNA is TGCGCCAGCAGCTTACGGGGGCCGCCGGGGTCACCCCTCCACTTT.

V usage is TRBV21-1 and J usage is TRBJ2-5; TRBD2, the table's D call, lacks a check against the DNA. TRBV21-1 is a listed pseudogene. The CDR3 is 16 residues long. The CDR3 DNA sequence: TGTGCCAGCAGCAAAGGTAGCGGGGGGCCGACAGAGACCCAGTACTTC. Residues: CASSKGSGGPTETQYF.

On this clone itself: A read error may be the cause here, since a much bigger clone is one base away. Other nucleotide sequences from this sample produce the same CDR3. The chain joins TRBV5-1 to TRBJ2-7; TRBD1 matches at 7 bases. The CDR3 sequence is 14 residues long. V was clipped by 0 bases and J by 2 bases; unmatched bases: 2. Germline CDR1 reads SGHRS; CDR2 reads YFSETQ. In nucleotides, the CDR3 is TGCGCCAGCAGCTTGGGGCAGGGGGCCTACGAGCAGTACTTC. It translates to CASSLGQGAYEQYF.

The chain is built from TRBV4-3 and TRBJ2-3; TRBD2 is a possible D gene (5 bases). V lost 1 base to trimming and J lost 3 bases, with 11 bases between them. The germline V gene has CDR1 LGHNA and CDR2 YSLEER. This CDR3 is built from 15 residues. This CDR3 reads CASSQGDSVTDTQYF. As DNA, the CDR3 is TGCGCCAGCAGCCAAGGGGATAGCGTAACAGATACGCAGTATTTT.

This chain joins TRBV5-1 and TRBJ2-1; D possibly matches TRBD1 or TRBD2 (6 bases each). V was cut by 2 bases and J by 5 bases, with 11 bases left in between. The V gene's germline CDR1 is SGHRS and CDR2 YFSETQ. This CDR3 is 14 amino acids long. The CDR3 here is CASSFGGMDNEQFF. As DNA, the CDR3 is TGCGCCAGCAGCTTCGGGGGCATGGACAATGAGCAGTTCTTC.

This clone came up a few times. The chain combines TRBV6-7 with TRBJ2-5; D unresolved. TRBV6-7 is an open reading frame, and its role is uncertain. The ends were cut back, 5 bases at V and 0 bases at J, with 4 bases in the middle. The CDR3 consists of 12 residues. The CDR3 region has the DNA TGTGCCAGCAGTCCCTACCAAGAGACCCAGTACTTC. Translated, it gives CASSPYQETQYF.

This clone turned up a few times. The chain links TRBV4-1 to TRBJ1-3; 7 nucleotides match TRBD1. Per germline, CDR1 MGHRA and CDR2 YSYEKL. The ends lost 0 bases at V and 6 bases at J; junction bases unmatched: 5. The CDR3 covers 15 residues. The CDR3 sequence is CASSQDSDRSNTIYF. As DNA, the CDR3 is TGCGCCAGCAGCCAAGATTCGGACAGGTCAAACACCATATATTTT.

This clone was counted between two and nine times. V is TRBV5-4 and J is TRBJ2-7, with TRBD2 matching over 10 bases. This CDR3 has 13 residues. Looked up from germline, CDR1 is SGHNT and CDR2 is YYREEE (reference sequence). The V and J ends lost 5 bases and 3 bases, in that order; junction bases with no gene match: 2. As DNA, the CDR3 is TGTGCCAGCAGACTAGCGGGGAGCTACGAGCAGTACTTC. Amino acids: CASRLAGSYEQYF.

The V and J genes are TRBV10-3 and TRBJ2-7, with D possibly being TRBD2 (6 bases). Germline values: CDR1 ENHRY, CDR2 SYGVKD. Trimming removed 10 bases at V and 5 bases at J, with 18 bases between. The CDR3 sequence is 13 residues long. CDR3 sequence reads: CATVDTPGDEQYF. Here the CDR3 DNA reads TGTGCCACGGTCGATACGCCGGGAGACGAGCAGTACTTC.

In the case of this clone: Germline and junction disagree at one end, which may indicate a read error. The chain joins TRBV7-9 to TRBJ1-2; no clear D. The CDR3 has 9 residues. CDR1 and CDR2 (germline): SEHNR, FQNEAQ (reference sequence). CDR3 amino acids: CASSPAVSF. The CDR3 DNA reads as TGTGCCAGCAGCCCCGCAGTTTCCTTC.

There are a few counts of this clone. The chain employs TRBV19 and TRBJ1-1, with D tentatively TRBD1 (5 bases). From germline, CDR1 is LNHDA and CDR2 SQIVND (reference sequence). Trimming stripped 3 bases from V and 6 bases from J, with 5 bases between. The CDR3 loop spans 11 amino acids. CDR3 amino acids: CASSMGAEAFF. The CDR3 region has the DNA TGTGCCAGTAGTATGGGGGCTGAAGCTTTCTTT.

This chain connects TRBV7-2 to TRBJ2-5, with 9 bases identical to TRBD2. V shed 5 bases, J shed 9 bases, and the junction held 10 bases outside the gene matches. CDR1 and CDR2 from the germline V gene are SGHTA and FQGNSA. The CDR3 spans 14 residues. In DNA, the CDR3 is TGTGCCAGCAGCCGGACTAGCGTGCCTCGGGCCCAGTACTTC. Translation gives CASSRTSVPRAQYF.

The chain combines TRBV4-1 with TRBJ2-6; the D gene is possibly TRBD1 (6 bases). There are 17 residues in the CDR3. The ends were cut back, 1 base at V and 2 bases at J, with 12 bases in the middle. CDR1 and CDR2 (germline): MGHRA, YSYEKL. CDR3 protein: CASSQGRGQAGANVLTF. In DNA form, the CDR3 reads TGCGCCAGCAGCCAAGGCAGGGGTCAGGCTGGGGCCAACGTCCTGACTTTC.

V usage is TRBV5-4 and J usage is TRBJ2-7; 8 bases fit TRBD1. The CDR3 has 13 residues. V gave up 4 bases and J gave up 0 bases; unmatched junction bases: 0. The germline V gene encodes CDR1 SGHNT and CDR2 YYREEE (reference sequence). CDR3 in DNA: TGTGCCAGCAGCGACAGGGGCTCCTACGAGCAGTACTTC. Its translation: CASSDRGSYEQYF.